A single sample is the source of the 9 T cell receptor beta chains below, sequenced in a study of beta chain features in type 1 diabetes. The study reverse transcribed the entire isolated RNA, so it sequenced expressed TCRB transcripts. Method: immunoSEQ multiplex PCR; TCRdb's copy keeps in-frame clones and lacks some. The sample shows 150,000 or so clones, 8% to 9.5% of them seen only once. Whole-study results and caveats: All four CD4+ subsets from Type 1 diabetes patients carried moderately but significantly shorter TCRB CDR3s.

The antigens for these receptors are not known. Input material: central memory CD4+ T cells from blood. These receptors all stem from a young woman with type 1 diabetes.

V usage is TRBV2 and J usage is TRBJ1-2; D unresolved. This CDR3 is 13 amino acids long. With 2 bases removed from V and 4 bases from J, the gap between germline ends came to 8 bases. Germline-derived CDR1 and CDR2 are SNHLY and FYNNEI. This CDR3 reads CASSERSVYGYTF. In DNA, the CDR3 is TGTGCCAGCAGTGAACGGTCGGTCTATGGCTACACCTTC.

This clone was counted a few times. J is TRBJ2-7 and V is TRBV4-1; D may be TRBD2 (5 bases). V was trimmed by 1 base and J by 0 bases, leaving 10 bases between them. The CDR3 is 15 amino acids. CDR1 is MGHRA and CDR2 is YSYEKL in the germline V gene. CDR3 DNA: TGCGCCAGCAGCCAAGCGGATAGCGCCTCCTACGAGCAGTACTTC. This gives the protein CASSQADSASYEQYF.

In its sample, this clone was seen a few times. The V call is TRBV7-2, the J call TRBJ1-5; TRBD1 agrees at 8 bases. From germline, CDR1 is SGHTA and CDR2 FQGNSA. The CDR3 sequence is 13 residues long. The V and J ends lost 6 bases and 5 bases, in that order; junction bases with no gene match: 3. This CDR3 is CASSTQGDQPQHF. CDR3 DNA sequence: TGTGCCAGCAGTACACAGGGGGATCAGCCCCAGCATTTT.

The CDR3 DNA is TGTGCCAGCAGCCAACCCGGAGACTTATCCTACGAGCAGTACTTC. This gives the protein CASSQPGDLSYEQYF. The V gene is TRBV7-9, the J gene TRBJ2-7; D ambiguous. The V gene lost 5 bases and the J gene lost 1 base, with 15 bases spanning the gap. Germline CDR1 reads SEHNR; CDR2 reads FQNEAQ (reference sequence). The CDR3 extends over 15 amino acids.

The CDR3 sequence: CASSARNNYGYTF. For the CDR3, the DNA is TGTGCCAGTAGCGCGAGAAATAACTATGGCTACACCTTC. This chain connects TRBV19 to TRBJ1-2; no clear D gene. CDR3 length: 13 amino acids. The V end was cut by 6 bases, the J end by 1 base, with 9 bases between. Germline V lookup: CDR1 LNHDA, CDR2 SQIVND (reference sequence).

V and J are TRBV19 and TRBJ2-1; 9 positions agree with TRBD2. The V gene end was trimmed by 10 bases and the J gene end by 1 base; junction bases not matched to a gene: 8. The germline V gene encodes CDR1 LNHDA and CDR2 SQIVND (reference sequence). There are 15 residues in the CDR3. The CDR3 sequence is CATSPSGASYNEQFF. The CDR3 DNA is TGTGCCACCTCACCTAGCGGGGCTTCCTACAATGAGCAGTTCTTC. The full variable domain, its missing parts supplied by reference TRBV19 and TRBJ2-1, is DGGITQSPKYLFRKEGQNVTLSCEQNLNHDAMYWYRQDPGQGLRLIYYSQIVNDFQKGDIAEGYSVSREKKESFPLTVTSAQKNPTAFYLCATSPSGASYNEQFFGPGTRLTVL.

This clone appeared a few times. CDR3 in amino acids: CASSPRQGLDTQYF. As DNA, the CDR3 is TGTGCCAGCTCACCCCGTCAGGGCCTCGATACGCAGTATTTT. The chain is built from TRBV18 and TRBJ2-3; tentative D call: TRBD1 (5 bases). V lost 3 bases and J 6 bases, leaving 13 bases between the germline ends. The CDR3 runs 14 residues. The germline gives CDR1 KGHSH, CDR2 LQKENI.

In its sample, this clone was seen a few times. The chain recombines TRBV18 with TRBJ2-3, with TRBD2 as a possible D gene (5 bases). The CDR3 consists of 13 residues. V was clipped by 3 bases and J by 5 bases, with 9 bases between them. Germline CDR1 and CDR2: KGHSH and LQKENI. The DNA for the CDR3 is TGTGCCAGCTCACCGCAGGCGGGAGATACGCAGTATTTT. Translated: CASSPQAGDTQYF.

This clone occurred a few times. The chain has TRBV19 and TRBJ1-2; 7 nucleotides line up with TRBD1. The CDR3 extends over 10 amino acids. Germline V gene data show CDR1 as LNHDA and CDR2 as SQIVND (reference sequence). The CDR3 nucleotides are TGTCAGGGGGATGACTATGGCTACACCTTC. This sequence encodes CQGDDYGYTF.